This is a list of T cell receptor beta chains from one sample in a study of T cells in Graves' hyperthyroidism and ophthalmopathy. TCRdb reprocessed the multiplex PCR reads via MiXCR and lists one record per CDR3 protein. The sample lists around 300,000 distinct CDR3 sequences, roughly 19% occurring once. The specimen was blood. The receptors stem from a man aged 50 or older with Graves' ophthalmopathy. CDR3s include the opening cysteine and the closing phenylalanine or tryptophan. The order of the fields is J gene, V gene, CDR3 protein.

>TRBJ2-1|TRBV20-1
CSARSSRRGYGEQFF
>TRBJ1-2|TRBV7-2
CASSLGSAYGYTF
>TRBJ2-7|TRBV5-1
CASSSGGTAYEQYF
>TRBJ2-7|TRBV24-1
CATSDWPLDSYEQYF
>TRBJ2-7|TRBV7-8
CASSPRAQGVGGEQYF
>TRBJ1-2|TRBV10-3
CAISEQGTGSYGYTF
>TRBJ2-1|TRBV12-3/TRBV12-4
CASNEGLAGGGSYNEQFF
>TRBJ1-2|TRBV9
CASSLVQGTDYGYTF
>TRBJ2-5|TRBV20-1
CSARVESQETQYF
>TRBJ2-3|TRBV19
CASSLEGAKSDTQYF
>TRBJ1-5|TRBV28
CASSDTHNQPQHF
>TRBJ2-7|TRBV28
CASRSALDGFYEQYF
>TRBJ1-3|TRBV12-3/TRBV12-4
CASSPAIGPSSFQGVGNTIYF
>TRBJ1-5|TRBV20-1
CSASGRESQPQHF
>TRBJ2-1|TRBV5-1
CASSLGLHNEQFF
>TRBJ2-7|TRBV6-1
CASSGGLAGVGEQYF
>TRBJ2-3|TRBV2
CASKRDRASADTQYF
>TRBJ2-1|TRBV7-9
CASSLAVESSEFF
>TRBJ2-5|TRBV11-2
CASSLDPGLAGETQYF
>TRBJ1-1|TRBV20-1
CSARVRGARMNTEAFF
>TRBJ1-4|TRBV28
CASSLQGVEKLFF
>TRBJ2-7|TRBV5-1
CASSRGQGGYEQYF
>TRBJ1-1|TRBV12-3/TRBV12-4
CASSPNIRGDGFF
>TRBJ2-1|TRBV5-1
CASSWQGAYNEQFF
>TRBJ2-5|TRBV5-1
CASSSLDSQETQYF
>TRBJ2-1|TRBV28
CASSFASTGYNEQFF
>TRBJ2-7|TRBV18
CASSPRDNRYEQYF
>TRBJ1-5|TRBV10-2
CASSESANQPQHF
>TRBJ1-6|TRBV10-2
CASSAWTGSYNSPLHF
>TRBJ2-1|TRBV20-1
CSARHNNEQFF
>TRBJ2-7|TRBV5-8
CASSRSAGTVSSYEQYF
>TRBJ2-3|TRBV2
CASSELAGGTDTQYF